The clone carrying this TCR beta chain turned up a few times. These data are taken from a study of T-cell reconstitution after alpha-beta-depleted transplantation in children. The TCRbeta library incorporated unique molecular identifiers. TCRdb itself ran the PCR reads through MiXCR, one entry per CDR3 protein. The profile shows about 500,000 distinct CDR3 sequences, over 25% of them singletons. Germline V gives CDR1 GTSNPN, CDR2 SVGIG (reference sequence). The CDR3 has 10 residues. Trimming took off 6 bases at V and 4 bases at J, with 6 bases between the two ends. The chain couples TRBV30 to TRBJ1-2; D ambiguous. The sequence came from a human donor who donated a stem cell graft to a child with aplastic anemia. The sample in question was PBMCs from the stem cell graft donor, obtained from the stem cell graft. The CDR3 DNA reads TGTGCCTGTTGCCGCTATGGCTACACCTTC. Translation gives CACCRYGYTF.